Listed below are T cell receptor beta chains from one sample, sequenced in a study of blood T cell repertoires in COVID-19. Produced via immunoSEQ multiplex PCR; TCRdb's table is partial and in-frame only. The data hold more than 300,000 clones, with 85% to 90% observed a single time. Sequenced: PBMCs or T cells enriched from blood (not recorded which). These receptors were obtained from a woman aged 18-29 years who had recovered from COVID-19. The CDR3 runs from the conserved cysteine through the conserved F or W. D genes are given only for firm matches. Only part of the rows carry a size: once, few, many, or a class if the clone is expanded.

>TRBV6-4|TRBJ1-3|-|-
CASSVLAERHNTIYF
TGTGCCAGCAGTGTCTTGGCAGAACGACATAACACCATATATTTT
>TRBV7-9|TRBJ2-1|TRBD1|-
CASSLLGGQSSYNEQFF
TGTGCCAGCAGCTTACTAGGGGGACAGAGCTCCTACAATGAGCAGTTCTTC
>TRBV7-6|TRBJ2-5|-|-
CASSPARRETQYF
TGTGCCAGCAGCCCCGCTCGGAGGGAGACCCAGTACTTC
>TRBV19|TRBJ2-2|-|-
CASKRSNTGELFF
TGTGCCAGTAAGAGGTCGAACACCGGGGAGCTGTTTTTT
>TRBV6-4|TRBJ1-5|-|-
CASSLSGGDQPQHF
TGTGCCAGCAGTCTCTCCGGGGGAGATCAGCCCCAGCATTTT
>TRBV5-1|TRBJ1-4|TRBD1|-
CASSWTGNLNEKLFF
TGCGCCAGCAGCTGGACAGGGAACCTTAATGAAAAACTGTTTTTT
>TRBV19|TRBJ1-5|-|-
CASKDSYSNQPQHF
TGTGCCAGCAAAGACAGCTATAGCAATCAGCCCCAGCATTTT
>TRBV3-1/TRBV3-2|TRBJ1-1|-|-
CASSPLGKNTEAFF
TGTGCCAGCAGCCCCCTCGGGAAGAACACTGAAGCTTTCTTT
>TRBV11-3|TRBJ2-3|TRBD2|-
CASSLSGNPADTQYF
TGTGCCAGCAGCCTAAGCGGGAACCCGGCGGATACGCAGTATTTT
>TRBV9|TRBJ2-7|-|-
CASSTDRASYEQYF
TGTGCCAGCAGCACCGACAGAGCCTCCTACGAGCAGTACTTC
>TRBV18|TRBJ1-5|TRBD1|-
CASSPNNRGRSGPQHF
TGTGCCAGCTCCCCGAATAACAGGGGACGAAGTGGGCCCCAGCATTTT
>TRBV12-3/TRBV12-4|TRBJ2-3|-|-
CASSFGTDTQYF
TGTGCCAGCAGTTTCGGCACAGATACGCAGTATTTT
>TRBV7-9|TRBJ1-6|-|-
CASSLATGALYNSPLHF
TGTGCCAGCAGCTTAGCCACAGGAGCCCTCTATAATTCACCCCTCCACTTT
>TRBV2|TRBJ1-5|-|-
CASSVQGFNNQPQHF
TGTGCCAGCAGTGTTCAGGGATTCAACAATCAGCCCCAGCATTTT
>TRBV5-8|TRBJ2-7|TRBD2|-
CASSRYGSGYYEQYF
TGTGCCAGCAGCCGGTATGGTAGCGGGTACTACGAGCAGTACTTC
>TRBV29-1|TRBJ1-1|-|-
CSGALRAEAFF
TGCAGCGGAGCTCTGAGAGCTGAAGCTTTCTTT
>TRBV5-1|TRBJ1-2|TRBD1|-
CASSIRQGLYGYTF
TGCGCCAGCAGCATTCGACAGGGGCTCTATGGCTACACCTTC
>TRBV10-3|TRBJ2-1|TRBD2|-
CAISETSDEQFF
TGTGCCATCAGTGAGACTAGCGATGAGCAGTTCTTC
>TRBV5-1|TRBJ1-2|-|-
CASSPTVEGNGYTF
TGCGCCAGCAGCCCCACCGTAGAGGGAAATGGCTACACCTTC
>TRBV10-3|TRBJ1-5|TRBD1|-
CAISQDRANQPQHF
TGTGCCATCAGTCAAGACAGGGCAAATCAGCCCCAGCATTTT
>TRBV2|TRBJ2-1|-|few
CASTLRPRQSGDEQFF
TGTGCCAGCACGCTCCGGCCGAGACAGTCGGGCGATGAGCAGTTCTTC
>TRBV2|TRBJ1-2|-|-
CASSLVEYGYTF
TGTGCCAGCTCCTTGGTAGAGTATGGCTACACCTTC
>TRBV6-6|TRBJ2-1|-|-
CASSLGVREQFF
TGTGCCAGCTCCTTAGGGGTTCGAGAGCAGTTCTTC
>TRBV11-2|TRBJ2-3|TRBD1|-
CASSLGQGGLDTQYF
TGTGCCAGCAGCTTGGGACAGGGGGGCTTAGATACGCAGTATTTT
>TRBV9|TRBJ1-6|-|-
CASSKEGGDNSPLHF
TGTGCCAGCAGCAAAGAAGGGGGAGATAATTCACCCCTCCACTTT
>TRBV10-1|TRBJ2-3|-|once
CASSEDTSTDTQYF
TGCGCCAGCAGTGAGGACACTAGCACAGATACGCAGTATTTT
>TRBV27|TRBJ1-6|TRBD1|-
CASSFGDRGSPLHF
TGTGCCAGCAGTTTTGGGGACAGGGGTTCACCCCTCCACTTT
>TRBV30|TRBJ1-1|-|-
CAWSGQATEAFF
TGTGCCTGGAGTGGACAGGCCACTGAAGCTTTCTTT